The source of this TCR beta chain is a study of regulatory T cells in long-lasting Graves disease. Study details: The study counted Graves' disease as persistent given over 5 years of antithyroid drugs and positive TSH receptor antibodies.

The sample's time point: persistent/refractory GD, antithyroid drugs over 5 years with positive TRAb. RNA extracted from PBMCs served as the sequencing template. Trimming shortened V by 2 bases and J by 2 bases, and 9 bases separated the two germline ends. CDR1 and CDR2 (germline): SEHNR, FQNEAQ (reference sequence). There are 14 residues in the CDR3. Overall study findings and caveats: Persistent patients shared more public clonotypes (under 3,000) than newly diagnosed patients (under 1,000).

There are many counts of this clonotype. Its target is unknown. HTBI primers from iRepertoire and Arm-PCR of CDR3 regions yielded the TCR beta libraries. TCRdb re-called the multiplex PCR reads with MiXCR, one entry per CDR3 protein. The sample lists a few hundred thousand distinct CDR3 sequences; 20% to 25% were seen once. The material sequenced was peripheral blood mononuclear cells (PBMCs), taken when the disease was refractory, from a patient treated with antithyroid drugs. The receptor comes from a female donor with Graves disease. The chain joins TRBV7-9 to TRBJ2-5; TRBD2 is a possible D gene (6 bases). Written as DNA, the CDR3 is TGTGCCAGCAGCTTATCCGGGGGACAAGAGACCCAGTACTTC. Translating it yields CASSLSGGQETQYF.